These T cell receptor beta chains were read from a single sample in a study of shared clonotypes between healthy human individuals. Assay used: immunoSEQ multiplex PCR; TCRdb lists only in-frame clones, some missing. The table includes roughly 1,800,000 clones, less than 95% detected once. Sequencing was carried out using naive CD8+ T cells sorted from blood. These receptor sequences come from a young man in good health. Each CDR3 is given with its conserved first and last residue. The D gene is left open where the match is weak. Where a row states a size, it is once, few, many or the class of an expanded clone; other rows omit it.

TRBJ2-1 TRBV9 - - CASSVSGLVYNEQFF TGTGCCAGCAGCGTATCAGGGCTCGTCTACAATGAGCAGTTCTTC
TRBJ2-5 TRBV21-1 - - CASSKKWGEILTETQYF TGTGCCAGCAGCAAAAAATGGGGAGAAATTCTGACAGAGACCCAGTACTTC
TRBJ2-3 TRBV2 TRBD1 - CASRTGTDPRTDTQYF TGTGCCAGCAGGACAGGGACAGATCCTCGCACAGATACGCAGTATTTT
TRBJ2-3 TRBV4-1 TRBD1 - CASSRGQGGTDTQYF TGCGCCAGCAGCCGCGGACAGGGGGGGACAGATACGCAGTATTTT
TRBJ2-3 TRBV27 - once CASSLLGTDTQYF TGTGCCAGCAGCCTCCTCGGCACAGATACGCAGTATTTT
TRBJ2-2 TRBV30 - - CAWSQTGRTGELFF TGTGCCTGGAGTCAAACAGGCCGCACCGGGGAGCTGTTTTTT
TRBJ2-5 TRBV7-7 - - CASSPSGGTGGETQYF TGTGCTAGCAGCCCCTCGGGGGGCACGGGCGGGGAGACCCAGTACTTC
TRBJ2-1 TRBV6-5 - few CASSYSTYNEQFF TGTGCCAGCAGTTACTCGACCTACAATGAGCAGTTCTTC
TRBJ2-2 TRBV10-3 - - CAIRIKDENTGELFF TGTGCCATCAGAATCAAGGACGAAAACACCGGGGAGCTGTTTTTT
TRBJ2-7 TRBV28 TRBD2 - CASSLRGLVPYEQYF TGTGCCAGCAGTTTACGGGGACTAGTCCCCTACGAGCAGTACTTC
TRBJ2-3 TRBV6-6 - - CASTIGAATDTQYF TGTGCCAGCACCATTGGGGCAGCCACAGATACGCAGTATTTT
TRBJ2-7 TRBV7-9 - - CASSLNDGATYEQYF TGTGCCAGCAGCTTAAATGACGGGGCAACCTACGAGCAGTACTTC
TRBJ2-7 TRBV7-2 - - CASGPLGNYEQYF TGTGCCAGCGGCCCTCTGGGAAACTACGAGCAGTACTTC
TRBJ2-3 TRBV9 - - CASSIGGGADTQYF TGTGCCAGCAGCATAGGGGGCGGGGCAGATACGCAGTATTTT
TRBJ2-1 TRBV27 TRBD1 once CASSQTGHEQFF TGTGCCAGCAGTCAGACAGGGCATGAGCAGTTCTTC
TRBJ2-3 TRBV5-6 - - CASSYSTASTDTQYF TGTGCCAGCAGCTACTCGACAGCGAGCACAGATACGCAGTATTTT
TRBJ1-2 TRBV27 - - CASSPTGVWYGYTF TGTGCCAGCAGCCCTACAGGAGTCTGGTATGGCTACACCTTC
TRBJ1-6 TRBV9 - - CASSGTENNSPLHF TGTGCCAGCAGCGGTACAGAGAATAATTCACCCCTCCACTTT
TRBJ1-1 TRBV11-2 TRBD1 - CASSYNQQGANTEAFF TGTGCCAGCAGCTACAACCAACAGGGGGCCAACACTGAAGCTTTCTTT
TRBJ2-5 TRBV10-3 - - CAISDLFHRSQETQYF TGTGCCATCAGCGATCTTTTTCACAGATCACAAGAGACCCAGTACTTC
TRBJ2-4 TRBV9 - - CATEDYGAKNIQYF TGTGCCACCGAGGACTATGGGGCCAAAAACATTCAGTACTTC
TRBJ1-2 TRBV27 - once CASSSRVPELDGYTF TGTGCCAGCAGTTCCCGAGTCCCCGAGCTGGATGGCTACACCTTC
TRBJ2-7 TRBV27 - - CASSLSSGEKTYEQYF TGTGCCAGCAGTTTATCGTCGGGAGAGAAGACCTACGAGCAGTACTTC
TRBJ2-7 TRBV4-3 - - CASSQGQGTYEQYF TGCGCCAGCAGCCAAGGCCAGGGTACCTACGAGCAGTACTTC
TRBJ2-7 TRBV27 - - CASSSREASDEQYF TGTGCCAGCAGTAGCAGGGAGGCGTCGGACGAGCAGTACTTC
TRBJ2-7 TRBV7-2 TRBD1 - CASSFGTGGNEQYF TGTGCCAGCAGCTTCGGGACAGGGGGGAACGAGCAGTACTTC
TRBJ1-5 TRBV19 - - CASSSWTEGPNQPQHF TGTGCCAGTAGTAGCTGGACAGAGGGCCCTAATCAGCCCCAGCATTTT
TRBJ2-7 TRBV6-6 TRBD1 - CASSSPIWTGANEQYF TGTGCCAGCAGTTCGCCTATTTGGACAGGCGCGAACGAGCAGTACTTC
TRBJ1-4 TRBV6-1 - few CASRTGTINEKLFF TGTGCCAGCAGAACGGGGACTATTAATGAAAAACTGTTTTTT
TRBJ2-7 TRBV28 - - CASSWGVRWSYSYEQYF TGTGCCAGCAGTTGGGGGGTGAGATGGAGCTACTCCTACGAGCAGTACTTC
TRBJ2-5 TRBV15 TRBD2 - CATSRRGSGRGSETQYF TGTGCCACCAGCAGGAGGGGTAGCGGGAGGGGGTCGGAGACCCAGTACTTC
TRBJ2-5 TRBV29-1 - once CSVEGDRSQETQYF TGCAGCGTTGAAGGTGACAGAAGCCAAGAGACCCAGTACTTC
TRBJ1-1 TRBV27 - - CASTTSGVWTEAFF TGTGCCAGCACTACTTCAGGGGTTTGGACTGAAGCTTTCTTT
TRBJ2-7 TRBV7-9 - - CASSPGSYEQYF TGTGCCAGCAGCCCCGGGAGCTACGAGCAGTACTTC
TRBJ2-7 TRBV2 - - CASSEAQETAGEQYF TGTGCCAGCAGTGAAGCGCAGGAGACGGCGGGAGAGCAGTACTTC
TRBJ1-2 TRBV6-5 - - CASSPGGAQIYGYTF TGTGCCAGCAGTCCGGGGGGGGCGCAGATCTATGGCTACACCTTC
TRBJ2-3 TRBV4-3 - - CASSQDFTRPDTQYF TGCGCCAGCAGCCAAGATTTTACTAGACCAGATACGCAGTATTTT
TRBJ1-4 TRBV2 - - CASSEALEGTNEKLFF TGTGCCAGCAGTGAAGCGCTTGAGGGGACTAATGAAAAACTGTTTTTT
TRBJ1-1 TRBV29-1 - - CSVVGATGTEAFF TGCAGCGTGGTGGGGGCCACGGGGACTGAAGCTTTCTTT
TRBJ1-2 TRBV5-8 - - CASRAGSDGYTF TGTGCCAGCAGAGCAGGGTCGGATGGCTACACCTTC